The T cell receptor (beta chain) described here comes from a study of OX40 agonist ivuxolimab in advanced cancers. Study in general: With ivuxolimab, an agonistic anti-OX40 (CD134) antibody, patients were treated. Three individuals attained partial responses, comprising one hepatocellular carcinoma case and two cutaneous melanoma cases. Prior anti-PD-1, anti-PD-L1 or anti-CTLA-4 therapy did not bar entry, and 40% had some.

This CDR3 spans 16 amino acids. CDR1 is MNHEY and CDR2 is SMNVEV in the germline V gene (reference sequence). The V end was cut by 0 bases, the J end by 2 bases, with 11 bases between. Sequencing used immunoSEQ multiplex PCR; TCRdb keeps in-frame clones, though not all of them. The table lists 90,000 to 100,000 clones, 95% to 96% of them singletons. Study results and limitations: Relative to CD4+, CD8+ T cells held more expanded clones on average.

As to this clone: Its specificity is unknown.

The receptor's source is an adult with an advanced solid tumor such as melanoma, head and neck, liver or kidney cancer. The sequencing here drew on CD4+ or CD8+ T cells sorted from blood, taken in a trial of the OX40 agonist ivuxolimab. The rearrangement joins TRBV27 to TRBJ2-1; D might be TRBD1 (5 bases). CDR3 nucleotide sequence: TGTGCCAGCAGTTTATCTAGGGGCCCCGCCTACAATGAGCAGTTCTTC. Protein: CASSLSRGPAYNEQFF.